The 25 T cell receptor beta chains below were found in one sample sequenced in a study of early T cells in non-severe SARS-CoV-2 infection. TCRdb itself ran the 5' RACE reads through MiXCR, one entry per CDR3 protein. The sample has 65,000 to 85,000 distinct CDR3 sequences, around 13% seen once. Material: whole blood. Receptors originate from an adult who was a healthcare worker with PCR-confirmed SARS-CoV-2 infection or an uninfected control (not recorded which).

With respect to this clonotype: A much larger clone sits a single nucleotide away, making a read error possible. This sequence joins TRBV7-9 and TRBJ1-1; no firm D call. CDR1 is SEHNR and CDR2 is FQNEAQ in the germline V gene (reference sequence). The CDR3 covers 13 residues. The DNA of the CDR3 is TGTGCCAGCAGCTTTGAGGCTAAGACTGAAGCTTTATTT. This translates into CASSFEAKTEALF.

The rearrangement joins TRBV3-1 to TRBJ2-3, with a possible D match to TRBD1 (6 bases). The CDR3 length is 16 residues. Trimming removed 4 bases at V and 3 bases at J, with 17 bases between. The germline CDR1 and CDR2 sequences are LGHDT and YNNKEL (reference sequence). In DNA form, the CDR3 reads TGTGCCAGCAGCCCAAACTCGTGGACAGTTACAGATACGCAGTATTTT. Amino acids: CASSPNSWTVTDTQYF.

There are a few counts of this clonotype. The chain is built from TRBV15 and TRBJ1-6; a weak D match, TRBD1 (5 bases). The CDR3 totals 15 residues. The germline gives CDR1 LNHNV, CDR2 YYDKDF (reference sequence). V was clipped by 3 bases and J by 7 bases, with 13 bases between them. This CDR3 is CATSRGGVGNSPLHF. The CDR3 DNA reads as TGTGCCACCAGCAGGGGGGGGGTTGGCAATTCACCCCTCCACTTT.

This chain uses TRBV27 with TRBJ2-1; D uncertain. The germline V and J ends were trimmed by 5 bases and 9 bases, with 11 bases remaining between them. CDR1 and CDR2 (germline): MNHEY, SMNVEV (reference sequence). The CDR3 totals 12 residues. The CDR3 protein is CASSPVGGEQFF. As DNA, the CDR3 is TGTGCCAGCAGTCCAGTAGGTGGTGAGCAGTTCTTC.

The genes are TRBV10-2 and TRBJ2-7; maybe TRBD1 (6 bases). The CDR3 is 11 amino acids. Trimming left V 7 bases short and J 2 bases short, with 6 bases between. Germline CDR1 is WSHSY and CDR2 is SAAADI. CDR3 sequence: CASTGAYEQYF. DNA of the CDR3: TGCGCCAGCACAGGGGCCTACGAGCAGTACTTC.

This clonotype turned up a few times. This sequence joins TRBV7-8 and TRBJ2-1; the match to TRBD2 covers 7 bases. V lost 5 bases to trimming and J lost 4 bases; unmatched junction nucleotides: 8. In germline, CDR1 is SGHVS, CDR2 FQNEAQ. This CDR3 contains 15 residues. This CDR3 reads CASSRPGLHYNEQFF. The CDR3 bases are TGTGCCAGCAGCCGCCCGGGACTACATTACAATGAGCAGTTCTTC.

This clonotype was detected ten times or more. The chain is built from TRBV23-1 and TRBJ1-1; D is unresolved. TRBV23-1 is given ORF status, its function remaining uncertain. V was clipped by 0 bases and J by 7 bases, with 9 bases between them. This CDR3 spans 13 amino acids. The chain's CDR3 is CASSQSWVVEAFF. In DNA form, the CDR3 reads TGCGCCAGCAGTCAATCGTGGGTGGTTGAAGCTTTCTTT.

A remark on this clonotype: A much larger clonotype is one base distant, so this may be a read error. The CDR3 sequence is CASSEQGNEQFF. CDR3 nucleotide sequence: TGTGCCAGCAGCGAACAGGGGAATGAGCAGTTCTTC. This rearrangement joins TRBV11-2 to TRBJ2-1, with 7 bases matching TRBD1. V trimming: 5 bases; J trimming: 7 bases; junction bases outside the gene matches: 2. Germline loops: CDR1 SGHAT, CDR2 FQNNGV. The CDR3 runs 12 residues.

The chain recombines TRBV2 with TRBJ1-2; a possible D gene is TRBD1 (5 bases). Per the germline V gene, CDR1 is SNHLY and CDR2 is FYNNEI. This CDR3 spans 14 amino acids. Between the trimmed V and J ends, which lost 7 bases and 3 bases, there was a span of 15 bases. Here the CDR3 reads CASNELGTDYGYTF. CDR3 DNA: TGTGCCAGCAATGAGTTAGGGACCGACTATGGCTACACCTTC.

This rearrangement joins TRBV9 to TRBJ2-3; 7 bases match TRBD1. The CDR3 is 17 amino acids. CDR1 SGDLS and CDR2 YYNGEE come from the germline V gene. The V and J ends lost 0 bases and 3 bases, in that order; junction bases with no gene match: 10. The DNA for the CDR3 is TGTGCCAGCAGCGTAGACGGAACAGGGGAGAGGACAGATACGCAGTATTTT. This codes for CASSVDGTGERTDTQYF.

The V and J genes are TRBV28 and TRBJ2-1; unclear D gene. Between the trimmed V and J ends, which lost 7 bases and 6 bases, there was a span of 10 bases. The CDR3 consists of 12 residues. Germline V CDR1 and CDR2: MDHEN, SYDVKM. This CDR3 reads CASTRSTNEQFF. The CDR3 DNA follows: TGTGCCAGCACCCGAAGCACCAATGAGCAGTTCTTC.

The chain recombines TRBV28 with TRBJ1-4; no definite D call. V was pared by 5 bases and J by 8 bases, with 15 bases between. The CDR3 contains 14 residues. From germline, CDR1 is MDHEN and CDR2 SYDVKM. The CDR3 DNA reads TGTGCCAGCAGTCTCCACGGAGAGGCGGAAAAACTGTTTTTT. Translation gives CASSLHGEAEKLFF.

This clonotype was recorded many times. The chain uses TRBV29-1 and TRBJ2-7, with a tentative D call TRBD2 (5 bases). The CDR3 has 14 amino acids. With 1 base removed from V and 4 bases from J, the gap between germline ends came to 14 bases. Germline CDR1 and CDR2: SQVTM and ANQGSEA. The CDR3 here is CSVEVRGGEYEQYF. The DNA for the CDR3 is TGCAGCGTTGAAGTCCGGGGTGGAGAGTACGAGCAGTACTTC.

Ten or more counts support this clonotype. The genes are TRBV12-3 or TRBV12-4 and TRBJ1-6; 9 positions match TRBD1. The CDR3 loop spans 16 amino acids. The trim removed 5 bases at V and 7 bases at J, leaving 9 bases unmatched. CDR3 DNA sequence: TGTGCCAGCAGTCGGGACAGGGAAAGTGGGAATTCACCCCTCCACTTT. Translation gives CASSRDRESGNSPLHF.

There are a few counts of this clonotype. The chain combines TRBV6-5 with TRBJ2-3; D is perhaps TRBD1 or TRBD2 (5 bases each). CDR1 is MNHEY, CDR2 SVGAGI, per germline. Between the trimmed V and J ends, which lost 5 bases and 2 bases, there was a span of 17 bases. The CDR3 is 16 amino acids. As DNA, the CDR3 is TGTGCCAGCAGTACGTCCGGGGACCTAGACACAGATACGCAGTATTTT. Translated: CASSTSGDLDTDTQYF.

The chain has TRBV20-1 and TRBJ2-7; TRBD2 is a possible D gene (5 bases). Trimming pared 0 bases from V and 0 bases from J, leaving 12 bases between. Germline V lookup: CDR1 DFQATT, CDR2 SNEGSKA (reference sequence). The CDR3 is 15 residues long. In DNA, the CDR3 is TGCAGTGCTAGAGATCTGAGAGGGAGCTCCTACGAGCAGTACTTC. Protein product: CSARDLRGSSYEQYF.

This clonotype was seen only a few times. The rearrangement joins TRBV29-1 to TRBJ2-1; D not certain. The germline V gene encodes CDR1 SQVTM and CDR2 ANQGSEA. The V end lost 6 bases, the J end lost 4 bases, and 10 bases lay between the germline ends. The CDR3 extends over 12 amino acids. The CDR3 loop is CSVADTYNEQFF. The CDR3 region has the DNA TGCAGCGTCGCCGACACTTACAATGAGCAGTTCTTC.

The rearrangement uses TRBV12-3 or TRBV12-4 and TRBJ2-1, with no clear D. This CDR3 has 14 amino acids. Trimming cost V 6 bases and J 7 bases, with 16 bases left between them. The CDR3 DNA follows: TGTGCCAGCAGCACGAGTCAAGGCCCGAATGAGCAGTTCTTC. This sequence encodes CASSTSQGPNEQFF.

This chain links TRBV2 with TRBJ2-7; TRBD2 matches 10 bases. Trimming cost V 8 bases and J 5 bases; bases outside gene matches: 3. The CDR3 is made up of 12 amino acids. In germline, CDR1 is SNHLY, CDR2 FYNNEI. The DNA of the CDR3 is TGTGCCAGCCGGACTAGCGGCAACGAGCAGTACTTC. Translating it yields CASRTSGNEQYF.

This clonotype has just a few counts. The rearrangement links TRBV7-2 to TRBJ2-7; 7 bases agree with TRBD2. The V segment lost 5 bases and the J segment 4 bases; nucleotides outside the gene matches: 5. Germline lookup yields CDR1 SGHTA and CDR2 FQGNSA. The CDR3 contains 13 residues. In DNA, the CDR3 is TGTGCCAGCAGCCCCGTGGGGGGGTACGAGCAGTACTTC. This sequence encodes CASSPVGGYEQYF.

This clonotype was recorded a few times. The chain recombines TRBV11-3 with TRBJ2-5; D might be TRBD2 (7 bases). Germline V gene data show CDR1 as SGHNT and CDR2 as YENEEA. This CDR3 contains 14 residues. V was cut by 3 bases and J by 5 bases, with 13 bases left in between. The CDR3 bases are TGTGCCAGCAGCTTGGGCCGGGGGGCGGAGACCCAGTACTTC. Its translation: CASSLGRGAETQYF.

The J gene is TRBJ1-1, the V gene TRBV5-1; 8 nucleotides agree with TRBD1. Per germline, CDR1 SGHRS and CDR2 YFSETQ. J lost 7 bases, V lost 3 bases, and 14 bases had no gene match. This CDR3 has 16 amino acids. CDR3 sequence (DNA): TGCGCCAGCAGCTCCACCCAACAGACAGGGGAGGTTGAAGCTTTCTTT. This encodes CASSSTQQTGEVEAFF. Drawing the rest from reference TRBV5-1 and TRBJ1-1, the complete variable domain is KAGVTQTPRYLIKTRGQQVTLSCSPISGHRSVSWYQQTPGQGLQFLFEYFSETQRNKGNFPGRFSGRQFSNSRSEMNVSTLELGDSALYLCASSSTQQTGEVEAFFGQGTRLTVV.

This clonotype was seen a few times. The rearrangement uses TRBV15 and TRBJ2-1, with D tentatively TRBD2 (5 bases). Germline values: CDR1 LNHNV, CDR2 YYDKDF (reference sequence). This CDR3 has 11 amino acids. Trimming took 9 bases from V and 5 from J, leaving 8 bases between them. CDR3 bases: TGTGCCACTTCGGGGAACAATGAGCAGTTCTTC. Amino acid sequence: CATSGNNEQFF.

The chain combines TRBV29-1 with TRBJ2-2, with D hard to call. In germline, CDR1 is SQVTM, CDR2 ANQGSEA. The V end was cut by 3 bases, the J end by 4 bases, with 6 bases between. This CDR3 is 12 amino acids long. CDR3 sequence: CSVDLPTGELFF. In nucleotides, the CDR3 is TGCAGCGTTGACTTGCCCACCGGGGAGCTGTTTTTT.

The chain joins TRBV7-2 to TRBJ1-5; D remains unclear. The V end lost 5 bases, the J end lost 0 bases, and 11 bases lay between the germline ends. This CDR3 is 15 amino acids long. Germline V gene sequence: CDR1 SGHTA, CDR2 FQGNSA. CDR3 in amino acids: CASSDSLASNQPQHF. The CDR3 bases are TGTGCCAGCAGCGATTCGTTAGCTAGCAATCAGCCCCAGCATTTT.